This is a list of T cell receptor beta chains from one sample in a study of beta chain features in type 1 diabetes. The assay was immunoSEQ multiplex PCR, and TCRdb's table has in-frame clones only and misses some. The profile shows 30,000 or so clones, roughly 61% of them singletons. The sequencing input was Tregs from blood. The receptors derive from a woman aged 30 to 39 with type 1 diabetes. Both conserved end residues are part of each CDR3. The D gene is left open where the match is weak. For some rows the clone size is stated as once, few or many, or as a class when expanded; others skip it.

J gene | D gene | V gene | clone size | CDR3 protein | CDR3 DNA
TRBJ1-5 | - | TRBV5-1 | - | CASSSRPLQPQHF | TGCGCCAGCAGCTCCCGCCCACTTCAGCCCCAGCATTTT
TRBJ2-7 | - | TRBV7-8 | - | CASSPRNYEQCF | TGTGCCAGCAGCCCTCGAAACTACGAGCAGTGCTTC
TRBJ1-5 | - | TRBV30 | - | CAWTGQQNQPQHF | TGTGCCTGGACCGGACAGCAAAATCAGCCCCAGCATTTT
TRBJ2-7 | TRBD1 | TRBV6-6 | - | CASSPRQGIEYEQYF | TGTGCCAGCAGTCCTCGACAGGGAATTGAGTACGAGCAGTACTTC
TRBJ1-1 | - | TRBV7-9 | - | CASSFSWNTEAFF | TGTGCCAGCAGCTTCTCTTGGAACACTGAAGCTTTCTTT
TRBJ2-5 | TRBD2 | TRBV5-1 | - | CASSFSLAEETQYF | TGCGCCAGCAGCTTTTCGCTAGCGGAAGAGACCCAGTACTTC
TRBJ1-1 | - | TRBV10-3 | - | CAINPQENTEAFF | TGTGCCATCAATCCGCAGGAGAACACTGAAGCTTTCTTT
TRBJ2-7 | TRBD2 | TRBV5-1 | - | CASSSYAGAYEQYF | TGCGCCAGCAGCTCCTACGCGGGGGCCTACGAGCAGTACTTC
TRBJ2-5 | TRBD2 | TRBV7-9 | - | CASNTPTGLAGSLEGTQYF | TGTGCCAGCAATACACCTACGGGACTAGCGGGATCCCTTGAGGGGACCCAGTACTTC
TRBJ1-2 | - | TRBV18 | - | CASSPDRSYYGYTF | TGTGCCAGCTCACCAGACAGGTCGTATTATGGCTACACCTTC
TRBJ2-5 | - | TRBV5-4 | few | CASSLDSSETQYF | TGTGCCAGCAGCCTGGACAGTTCAGAGACCCAGTACTTC
TRBJ2-7 | - | TRBV5-1 | - | CASSLEIGRGQYF | TGCGCCAGCAGCTTGGAAATCGGCAGGGGACAGTACTTC
TRBJ2-3 | - | TRBV9 | - | CASSVVTQDTQYF | TGTGCCAGCAGCGTAGTGACTCAAGATACGCAGTATTTT
TRBJ2-3 | - | TRBV5-1 | - | CASSIPTGADTQYF | TGCGCCAGCTCGATCCCGACTGGCGCAGATACGCAGTATTTT